This note documents a single T cell receptor beta chain sequence. Its matching antigen is unknown. The CDR3 is 17 residues long. Germline CDR1 and CDR2: MRHNA and SNTAGT. Trimming removed 3 bases from V and 2 bases from J, with 17 bases in between. These data belong to a study of shared clonotypes between healthy human individuals. Splitting of each subset's genomic DNA was done evenly across several immunoSEQ plates. Data came from immunoSEQ multiplex PCR; TCRdb stores just in-frame clones and leaves some out. In the table there are some 1,100,000 clones, about 80% of which are singletons. General study points: Blood was the only sampled material, and tissue repertoires likely differ.

The source of this sequence is a man younger than 35 in good health. Some clones in this sample may be carry-over from other donors' samples. This chain joins TRBV6-4 and TRBJ2-1, with D perhaps being TRBD1 or TRBD2 (6 bases each). The sequencing sample was made of memory CD4+ T cells from PBMCs. Subset here: CD45RA-negative fraction. Here the CDR3 reads CASSERGWRGAYNEQFF. The CDR3 DNA follows: TGTGCCAGCAGTGAGAGGGGGTGGAGGGGAGCCTACAATGAGCAGTTCTTC.